This T cell receptor beta chain was captured by sequencing in a study of T-cell reconstitution after alpha-beta-depleted transplantation in children. Looked up from germline, CDR1 is SGHNT and CDR2 is YYREEE (reference sequence). The V end lost 4 bases, the J end lost 0 bases, and 20 bases lay between the germline ends. The CDR3 is made up of 19 amino acids. Library preparation (for TCRbeta) was performed with unique molecular identifiers. Via MiXCR, TCRdb re-called the PCR reads, giving one row per CDR3 protein. This table has around 370,000 distinct CDR3 sequences, under 13% appearing once. Here the sequenced sample was PBMCs from the stem cell graft donor, taken from the stem cell graft. This sequence originates from a human donor who donated a stem cell graft to a child with acute lymphoblastic leukemia. The chain recombines TRBV5-4 with TRBJ2-6, with D possibly matching TRBD2 (7 bases). CDR3 in DNA: TGTGCCAGCAGCCTGGGGGGGCCGATTTCCTTCTCTGGGGCCAACGTCCTGACTTTC. This sequence encodes CASSLGGPISFSGANVLTF.